One and the same sample provided the 17 T cell receptor beta chains below, sequenced in a study of sequential checkpoint blockade in melanoma (dated by TCRdb to about 2019). The treatment or condition label, read with the paper, signifies: randomized to nivolumab then ipilimumab (arm A) or the reverse (arm B). The library was prepared using the immunoSEQ multiplex PCR assay. Entries here come from immuneACCESS through TCRdb and include only in-frame sequences with V and J called. Some clones fail to appear in such tables; in the studies checked, an unresolved V gene covers under half of the shortfall, and the cause of the remainder is unknown. The sample records roughly 36,000 clones, under 35% of which are singletons. The ten largest make up roughly 1.5% of the sample. Sequencing used tumor tissue (inferred from file names), obtained from a patient given nivolumab and ipilimumab in sequence. The receptors originated from a human donor with melanoma.

This clone was picked up a small number of times. The junction departs from the called germline gene at one end, perhaps through a read error. The J gene is TRBJ2-4, the V gene TRBV23-1, with D unclear. TRBV23-1 is treated as an ORF (open reading frame) with a function not yet certain. This CDR3 has 14 amino acids. DNA for the CDR3: TGCGCCAGCAGCCAAGCCCTTCTCGACCTGGGCACCCACTTC. Protein sequence: CASSQALLDLGTHF.

The sample holds a few counts of this clone. This rearrangement joins TRBV27 to TRBJ2-7; TRBD2 might be the D (7 bases). Germline V CDR1 and CDR2: MNHEY, SMNVEV (reference sequence). The CDR3 contains 17 residues. Deletions cut 2 bases from V and 0 bases from J, with 17 bases between. In nucleotides, the CDR3 is TGTGCCAGCAGTTTAAGGGGGAGCGGGGTGAGCTCCTACGAGCAGTACTTC. Residues: CASSLRGSGVSSYEQYF.

This clone has a handful of counts. The rearrangement joins TRBV6-8 to TRBJ2-2; D might be TRBD1 (6 bases). Germline lookup yields CDR1 MNHGY and CDR2 SAAAGT. Trimming shortened V by 10 bases and J by 0 bases, and 18 bases separated the two germline ends. The CDR3 loop spans 16 amino acids. The CDR3 protein is CAISNRDNTNTGELFF. The CDR3 DNA sequence: TGTGCCATCTCCAACAGGGACAACACGAACACCGGGGAGCTGTTTTTT.

This chain connects TRBV16 to TRBJ1-6, with D possibly being TRBD1 (5 bases). Germline V gene sequence: CDR1 KGHSY, CDR2 FQNENV. This CDR3 region has 15 residues. Trimming stripped 1 base from V and 8 bases from J, with 12 bases between. The CDR3 DNA is TGTGCCAGCAGCCAATGGGCAGGGTTGGATTCACCCCTCCACTTT. Protein sequence: CASSQWAGLDSPLHF.

This clone was seen more than once but under ten times. The V and J genes are TRBV10-3 and TRBJ1-4, with no clear D. Germline V gene data show CDR1 as ENHRY and CDR2 as SYGVKD. V was trimmed by 2 bases and J by 0 bases, leaving 4 bases between them. The CDR3 has 14 amino acids. The CDR3 here is CAISEGATNEKLFF. CDR3 nucleotides: TGTGCCATCAGTGAGGGAGCAACTAATGAAAAACTGTTTTTT.

Only a few counts were recorded for this clone. The chain links TRBV28 to TRBJ1-1; D unclear. Germline values: CDR1 MDHEN, CDR2 SYDVKM. V lost 4 bases, J lost 10 bases, and 22 bases lay in between. The CDR3 is 15 amino acids. As DNA, the CDR3 is TGTGCCAGCAGTTCCCCACGAGTATCCATCCTGGGAGCTTTCTTT. This gives the protein CASSSPRVSILGAFF.

The V and J genes are TRBV10-1 and TRBJ2-3; 12 bases align to TRBD2. CDR3 size: 16 residues. V was clipped by 10 bases and J by 2 bases; unmatched bases: 10. CDR1 is WNHNN and CDR2 is SYGVQD in the germline V gene (reference sequence). CDR3 sequence reads: CAKQTSGGSPTDTQYF. For the CDR3, the DNA is TGCGCCAAACAGACTAGCGGGGGTTCCCCCACAGATACGCAGTATTTT.

This clone was seen repeatedly, ten times or more. The gene calls are TRBV6-8 and TRBJ1-3; 7 positions match TRBD1. This CDR3 has 17 residues. Per germline, CDR1 MNHGY and CDR2 SAAAGT. Trimming at V came to 0 bases and at J to 3 bases, leaving 8 bases not matched to a gene. In DNA form, the CDR3 reads TGTGCCAGCAGTTACTCCAGGCGACAGGGAGGTGGAAACACCATATATTTT. This gives the protein CASSYSRRQGGGNTIYF.

The V call is TRBV6-8, the J call TRBJ2-3, with D perhaps TRBD2 (5 bases). Germline-derived CDR1 and CDR2 are MNHGY and SAAAGT. Trimming stripped 6 bases from V and 0 bases from J, with 10 bases between. The CDR3 sequence is 14 residues long. DNA for the CDR3: TGTGCCAGCAGGGCGGGTTCTAGCACAGATACGCAGTATTTT. This sequence encodes CASRAGSSTDTQYF.

This clone was seen a few times. The V gene is TRBV9, the J gene TRBJ1-1; possible D gene TRBD1, 6 bases. V was cut by 4 bases and J by 6 bases, with 10 bases left in between. This CDR3 has 12 amino acids. Germline CDR1 and CDR2: SGDLS and YYNGEE. In DNA, the CDR3 is TGTGCCAGCAGCCTCGAGGGGGCTGAAGCTTTCTTT. This sequence encodes CASSLEGAEAFF.

V is TRBV15 and J is TRBJ2-6, with D perhaps TRBD2 (6 bases). CDR1 is LNHNV and CDR2 is YYDKDF in the germline V gene (reference sequence). This CDR3 has 22 amino acids. V lost 3 bases and J lost 1, with 28 bases in between. The CDR3 DNA follows: TGTGCCACCAGCAGTCCTCTGGGGGGTCCCAGCCCTTCTCGTTCTGGGGCCAACGTCCTGACTTTC. It encodes CATSSPLGGPSPSRSGANVLTF.

The V gene is TRBV6-8, the J gene TRBJ1-3; D remains ambiguous. Trimming cost V 1 base and J 3 bases, with 10 bases left between them. CDR3 length: 15 amino acids. Germline-derived CDR1 and CDR2 are MNHGY and SAAAGT. CDR3 nucleotides: TGTGCCAGCAGTTACTTCGGAGGGCTTGGAAACACCATATATTTT. Translating gives CASSYFGGLGNTIYF.

This sequence joins TRBV7-6 and TRBJ1-5; no clear D gene. Trimming left V 5 bases short and J 2 bases short, with 10 bases between. The CDR3 is 14 amino acids. Per the germline V gene, CDR1 is SGHVS and CDR2 is FNYEAQ. CDR3 sequence: CASSKLGGNQPQHF. CDR3 coding DNA: TGTGCCAGCAGCAAACTAGGCGGCAATCAGCCCCAGCATTTT.

In this sample, this clone turned up a few times. V is TRBV30 and J is TRBJ2-7, with 11 bases lining up with TRBD1. V gave up 0 bases and J gave up 6 bases; unmatched junction bases: 10. CDR1 GTSNPN and CDR2 SVGIG come from the germline V gene (reference sequence). The CDR3 is made up of 16 amino acids. The CDR3 protein is CAWSVGYGTGGREQYF. CDR3 coding DNA: TGTGCCTGGAGTGTCGGTTACGGGACAGGGGGACGCGAGCAGTACTTC.

The rearrangement uses TRBV9 and TRBJ1-1, with 7 bases lining up with TRBD1. CDR1 and CDR2 (germline): SGDLS, YYNGEE. V was pared by 5 bases and J by 2 bases, with 9 bases of the junction left unmatched. CDR3 length: 15 residues. CDR3 sequence: CASSDPGGANTEAFF. The CDR3 bases are TGTGCCAGCAGTGACCCAGGGGGTGCAAACACTGAAGCTTTCTTT.

This clone was counted between two and nine times. The chain employs TRBV30 and TRBJ1-3, with TRBD1 as a possible D gene (5 bases). Trimming cost V 1 base and J 2 bases, with 18 bases left between them. Germline lookup yields CDR1 GTSNPN and CDR2 SVGIG (reference sequence). The CDR3 consists of 17 residues. CDR3 region: CAWSDPPWGNTGNTIYF. Here the CDR3 DNA reads TGTGCCTGGAGTGACCCCCCGTGGGGGAATACTGGAAACACCATATATTTT.

This rearrangement joins TRBV14 to TRBJ1-1, with D perhaps matching TRBD1 (5 bases). This CDR3 has 12 amino acids. CDR1 is SGHDN and CDR2 is FVKESK in the germline V gene. V lost 5 bases to trimming and J lost 5 bases, with 9 bases between them. In nucleotides, the CDR3 is TGTGCCAGCAGCGCAGGGAGGACTGAAGCTTTCTTT. Encoded protein: CASSAGRTEAFF.